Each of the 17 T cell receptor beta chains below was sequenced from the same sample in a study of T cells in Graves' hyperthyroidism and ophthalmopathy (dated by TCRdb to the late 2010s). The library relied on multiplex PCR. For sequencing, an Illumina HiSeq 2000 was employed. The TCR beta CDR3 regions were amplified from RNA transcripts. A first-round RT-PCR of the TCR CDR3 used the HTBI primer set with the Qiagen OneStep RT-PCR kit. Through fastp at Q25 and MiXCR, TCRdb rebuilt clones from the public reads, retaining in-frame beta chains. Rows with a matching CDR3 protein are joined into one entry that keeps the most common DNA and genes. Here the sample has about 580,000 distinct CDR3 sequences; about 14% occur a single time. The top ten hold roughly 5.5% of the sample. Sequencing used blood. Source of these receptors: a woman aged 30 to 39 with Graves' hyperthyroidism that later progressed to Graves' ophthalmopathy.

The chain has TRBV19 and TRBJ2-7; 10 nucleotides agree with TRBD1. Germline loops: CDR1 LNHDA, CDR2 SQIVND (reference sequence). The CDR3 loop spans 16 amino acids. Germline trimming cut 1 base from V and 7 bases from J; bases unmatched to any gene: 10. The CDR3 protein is CASSIGGDRGGNEQYF. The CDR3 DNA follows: TGTGCCAGTAGTATAGGGGGGGACAGGGGAGGGAATGAGCAGTACTTC. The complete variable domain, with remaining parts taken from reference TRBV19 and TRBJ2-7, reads DGGITQSPKYLFRKEGQNVTLSCEQNLNHDAMYWYRQDPGQGLRLIYYSQIVNDFQKGDIAEGYSVSREKKESFPLTVTSAQKNPTAFYLCASSIGGDRGGNEQYFGPGTRLTVT.

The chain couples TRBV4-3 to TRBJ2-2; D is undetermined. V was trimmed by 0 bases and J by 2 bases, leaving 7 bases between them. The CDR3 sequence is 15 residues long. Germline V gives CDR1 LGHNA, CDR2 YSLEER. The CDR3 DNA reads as TGCGCCAGCAGCCAAGACAGGCTTAACACCGGGGAGCTGTTTTTT. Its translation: CASSQDRLNTGELFF.

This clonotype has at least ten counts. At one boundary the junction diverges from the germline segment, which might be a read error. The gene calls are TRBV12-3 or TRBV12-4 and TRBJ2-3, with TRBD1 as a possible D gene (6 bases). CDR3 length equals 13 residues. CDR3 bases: TGTGCCAGCAGTCAGGGACACACAAATACGCAGTATTTT. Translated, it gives CASSQGHTNTQYF.

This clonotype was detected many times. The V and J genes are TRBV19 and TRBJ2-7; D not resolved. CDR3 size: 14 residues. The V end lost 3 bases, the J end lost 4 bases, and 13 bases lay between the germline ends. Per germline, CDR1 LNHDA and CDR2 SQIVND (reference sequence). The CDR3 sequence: CASSITVWLYEQYF. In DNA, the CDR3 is TGTGCCAGTAGTATCACCGTCTGGTTATACGAGCAGTACTTC.

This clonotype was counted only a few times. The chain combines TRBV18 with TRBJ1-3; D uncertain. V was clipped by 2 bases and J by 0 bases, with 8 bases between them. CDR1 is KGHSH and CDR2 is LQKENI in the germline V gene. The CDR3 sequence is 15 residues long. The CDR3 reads CASSPSLDSGNTIYF. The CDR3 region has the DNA TGTGCCAGCTCACCAAGCTTGGACTCTGGAAACACCATATATTTT. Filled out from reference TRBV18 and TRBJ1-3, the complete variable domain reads NAGVMQNPRHLVRRRGQEARLRCSPMKGHSHVYWYRQLPEEGLKFMVYLQKENIIDESGMPKERFSAEFPKEGPSILRIQQVVRGDSAAYFCASSPSLDSGNTIYFGEGSWLTVV.

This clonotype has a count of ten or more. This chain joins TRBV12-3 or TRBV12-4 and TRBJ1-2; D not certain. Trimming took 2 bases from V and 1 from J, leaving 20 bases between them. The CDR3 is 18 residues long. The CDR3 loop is CASSLKGLQNPFNYGYTF. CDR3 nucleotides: TGTGCCAGCAGTTTAAAAGGGTTGCAGAATCCGTTTAACTATGGCTACACCTTC.

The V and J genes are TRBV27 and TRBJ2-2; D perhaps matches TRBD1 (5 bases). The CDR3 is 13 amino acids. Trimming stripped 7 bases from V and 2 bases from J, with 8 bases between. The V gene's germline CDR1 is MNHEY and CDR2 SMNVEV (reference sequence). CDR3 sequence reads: CASKTANTGELFF. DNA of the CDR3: TGTGCCAGCAAGACAGCTAACACCGGGGAGCTGTTTTTT.

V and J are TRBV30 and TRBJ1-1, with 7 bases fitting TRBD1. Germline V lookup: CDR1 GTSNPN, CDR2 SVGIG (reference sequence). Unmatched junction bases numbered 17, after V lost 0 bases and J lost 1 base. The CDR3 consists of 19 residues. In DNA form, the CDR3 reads TGTGCCTGGAGTGTTTCCCCCAGTAAGGGGGCGGGGAGGAACACTGAAGCTTTCTTT. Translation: CAWSVSPSKGAGRNTEAFF.

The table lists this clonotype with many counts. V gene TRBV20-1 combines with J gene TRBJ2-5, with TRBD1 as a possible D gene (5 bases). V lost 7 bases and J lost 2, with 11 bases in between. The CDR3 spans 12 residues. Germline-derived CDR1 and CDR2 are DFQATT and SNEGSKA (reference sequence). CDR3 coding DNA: TGCAGTGTTAGGGGCCAACAAGAGACCCAGTACTTC. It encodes CSVRGQQETQYF.

This CDR3 is CASTPTFREWFF. CDR3 sequence (DNA): TGTGCCAGCACCCCCACCTTCCGGGAGTGGTTCTTC. The chain combines TRBV6-1 with TRBJ2-1, with D tentatively TRBD2 (6 bases). Per germline, CDR1 MNHNS and CDR2 SASEGT. The CDR3 spans 12 residues. Trimming cost V 7 bases and J 15 bases, with 19 bases left between them.

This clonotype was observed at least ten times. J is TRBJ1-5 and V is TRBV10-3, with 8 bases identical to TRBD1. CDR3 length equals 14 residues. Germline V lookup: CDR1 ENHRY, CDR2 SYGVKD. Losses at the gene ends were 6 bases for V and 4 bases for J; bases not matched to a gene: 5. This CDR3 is CAIRGTGDNQPQHF. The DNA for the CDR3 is TGTGCCATCAGGGGGACAGGTGATAATCAGCCCCAGCATTTT.

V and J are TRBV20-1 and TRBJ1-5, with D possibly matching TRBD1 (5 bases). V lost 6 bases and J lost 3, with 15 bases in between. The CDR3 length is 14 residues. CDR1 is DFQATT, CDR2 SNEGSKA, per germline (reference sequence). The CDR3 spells CSAGRDFFNQPQHF. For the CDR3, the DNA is TGCAGTGCGGGCCGGGACTTCTTCAATCAGCCCCAGCATTTT.

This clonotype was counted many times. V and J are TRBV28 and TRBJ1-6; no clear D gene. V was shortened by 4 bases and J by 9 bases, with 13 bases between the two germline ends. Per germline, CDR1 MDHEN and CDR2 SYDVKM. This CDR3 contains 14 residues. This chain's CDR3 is CASSSRRATSPLHF. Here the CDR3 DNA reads TGTGCCAGCAGTTCTAGGAGGGCAACTTCACCCCTCCACTTT.

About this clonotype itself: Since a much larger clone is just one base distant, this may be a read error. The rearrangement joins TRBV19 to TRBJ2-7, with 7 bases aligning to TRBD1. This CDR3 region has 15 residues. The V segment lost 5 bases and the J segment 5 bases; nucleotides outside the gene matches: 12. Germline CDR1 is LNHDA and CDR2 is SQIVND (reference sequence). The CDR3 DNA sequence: TGTGCCAGTAGTGCCCTAGGAGACAGGGCGAACGAGCAGTACTTC. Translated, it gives CASSALGDRANEQYF.

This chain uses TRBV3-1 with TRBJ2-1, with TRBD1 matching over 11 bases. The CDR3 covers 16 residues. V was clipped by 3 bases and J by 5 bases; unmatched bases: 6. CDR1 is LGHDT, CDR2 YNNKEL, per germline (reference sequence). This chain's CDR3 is CASSHFTGQGDNEQFF. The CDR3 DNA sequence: TGTGCCAGCAGCCATTTCACGGGACAGGGGGACAATGAGCAGTTCTTC.

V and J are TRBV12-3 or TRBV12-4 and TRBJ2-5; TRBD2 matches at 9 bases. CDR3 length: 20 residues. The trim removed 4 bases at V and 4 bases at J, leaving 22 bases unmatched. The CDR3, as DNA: TGTGCCAGCAGTTCCGAGGGGGGACTAGCTCTCCTCTGGGCAGGAGAGACCCAGTACTTC. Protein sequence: CASSSEGGLALLWAGETQYF.

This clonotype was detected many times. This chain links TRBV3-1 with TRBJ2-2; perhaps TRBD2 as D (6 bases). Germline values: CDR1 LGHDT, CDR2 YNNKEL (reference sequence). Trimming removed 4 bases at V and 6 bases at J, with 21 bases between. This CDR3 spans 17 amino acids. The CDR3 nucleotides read TGTGCCAGCAGCCGAAAAGTTGGCGGGATACGTGCCGGGGAGCTGTTTTTT. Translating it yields CASSRKVGGIRAGELFF.